Here is one T cell receptor beta chain with its context. Its specificity is unknown. TCRdb reprocessed the 5' RACE reads and stores each CDR3 protein as one record, lacking DNA. This sample lists about 540,000 distinct CDR3 sequences; its ten largest clones have around 3.3%. The data stem from a study of T cells expressing NK-cell markers. Findings and caveats of the study: Where a handful of donors were concerned, these clonotypes also led the CD3+CD56-NKG2C+ fraction.

The germline gives CDR1 MNHEY, CDR2 SVGAGI. The CDR3 is 17 amino acids. Material for sequencing was blood T cells: a sorted CD56 or NKG2C T cell subset, CD4+ or CD8+ T cells, or bulk PBMC T cells (not recorded which). The rearrangement uses TRBV6-5 and TRBJ1-5; the TCRdb D gene call, TRBD1, has no DNA to confirm it. The receptor comes from a man aged 18 to 29 in good health. CDR3 region: CASSYSTSGVGNQPQHF.